This TCR beta chain came from a study of shared clonotypes between healthy human individuals. The protocol was immunoSEQ multiplex PCR, while the TCRdb copy is restricted to in-frame clones and leaves out a portion. The sample shows over 1.5 million clones, 98% of them seen only once. The CDR3 is 14 amino acids. Trimming at V came to 7 bases and at J to 7 bases, leaving 12 bases not matched to a gene. Germline V lookup: CDR1 MDHEN, CDR2 SYDVKM. The genes are TRBV28 and TRBJ2-7; 8 bases agree with TRBD1. Material for sequencing was naive CD4+ T cells sorted from blood. The subset is: CD45RA+ positively selected. The TCR comes from a man aged 30 to 39 in good health. CDR3 bases: TGTGCCAGCACATTGGACAGGGTGTTGGGTGAGCAGTACTTC. It encodes CASTLDRVLGEQYF.